The 9 T cell receptor beta chains below were found in one sample sequenced in a study of blood T cell repertoires in COVID-19. Generated by immunoSEQ multiplex PCR, the TCRdb table keeps only in-frame clones and is missing some. This sample has some 370,000 clones; 90% occur once, and the top ten carry about 6.8%. Source material: peripheral blood. Receptors originate from a man younger than 35 with active or convalescent COVID-19.

This clone was observed once. The chain links TRBV9 to TRBJ1-1; D gene unclear. CDR1 is SGDLS, CDR2 YYNGEE, per germline. The CDR3 consists of 13 residues. Trimming shortened V by 1 base and J by 3 bases, and 7 bases separated the two germline ends. The CDR3, as DNA: TGTGCCAGCAGCGTACAGTGGTACACTGAAGCTTTCTTT. Amino acids: CASSVQWYTEAFF.

This clone appeared once. V and J are TRBV7-2 and TRBJ1-1, with 7 bases matching TRBD1. The trim removed 5 bases at V and 9 bases at J, leaving 6 bases unmatched. This CDR3 contains 12 residues. CDR1 is SGHTA, CDR2 FQGNSA, per germline. The DNA for the CDR3 is TGTGCCAGCAGCCGGGACAGATCCCAAGCTTTCTTT. Encoded protein: CASSRDRSQAFF.

The chain recombines TRBV9 with TRBJ2-6; D is possibly TRBD2 (6 bases). The CDR3 length is 16 residues. Germline V gene lookup returns CDR1 SGDLS and CDR2 YYNGEE. Trimming took off 3 bases at V and 0 bases at J, with 10 bases between the two ends. CDR3 sequence (DNA): TGTGCCAGCAGCGGTCGGGGGAACTCTGGGGCCAACGTCCTGACTTTC. Translated, it gives CASSGRGNSGANVLTF.

About this clone: A much larger clone differs from this one at a single base, so this may be a read error. Different DNA sequences within this sample yield the same CDR3. This chain links TRBV27 with TRBJ1-5, with 7 bases that match TRBD1. This CDR3 is 14 amino acids long. V dropped 4 bases and J dropped 4; count of bases not matched to a gene: 4. In germline, CDR1 is MNHEY, CDR2 SMNVEV (reference sequence). The CDR3 region is CASSSPGGNQPQHF. The CDR3 DNA is TGTGCCAGCAGTTCCCCAGGGGGGAATCAGCCCCAGCATTTT.

The CDR3 protein is CASSLLAVPTQYF. CDR3 in DNA: TGCGCCAGCAGCCTTCTAGCGGTACCTACGCAGTATTTT. The chain employs TRBV4-3 and TRBJ2-3, with 7 bases aligning to TRBD2. Losses at the gene ends were 4 bases for V and 8 bases for J; bases not matched to a gene: 6. Germline CDR1 is LGHNA and CDR2 is YSLEER. This CDR3 spans 13 amino acids.

This sequence joins TRBV7-2 and TRBJ2-1; possibly TRBD2 for D (5 bases). Germline values: CDR1 SGHTA, CDR2 FQGNSA. V was shortened by 3 bases and J by 8 bases, with 17 bases between the two germline ends. The CDR3 is made up of 15 amino acids. CDR3 DNA: TGTGCCAGCAGCTTTGCGGGCAGCGTTGGGGATGAGCAGTTCTTC. It specifies CASSFAGSVGDEQFF.

The rearrangement links TRBV6-5 to TRBJ2-3; 9 bases are shared with TRBD2. J was trimmed by 2 bases and V by 1 base; bases with no gene match: 4. Germline lookup yields CDR1 MNHEY and CDR2 SVGAGI. The CDR3 sequence is 16 residues long. CDR3 DNA sequence: TGTGCCAGCAGTTACTTCGCGGGGGGGGCCACAGATACGCAGTATTTT. Amino acid sequence: CASSYFAGGATDTQYF.

This clone was seen once. CDR3 amino acids: CASSPRQTTDTQYF. The CDR3 coding sequence is TGTGCCAGCAGCCCTCGACAGACCACAGATACGCAGTATTTT. The gene calls are TRBV7-2 and TRBJ2-3; tentatively, D is TRBD1 (5 bases). Trimming stripped 5 bases from V and 2 bases from J, with 11 bases between. The V gene's germline CDR1 is SGHTA and CDR2 FQGNSA. CDR3 length equals 14 residues.

The J gene is TRBJ1-4, the V gene TRBV19, with D maybe TRBD1 (5 bases). This CDR3 spans 14 amino acids. Trimming shortened V by 3 bases and J by 6 bases, and 11 bases separated the two germline ends. Germline V gives CDR1 LNHDA, CDR2 SQIVND (reference sequence). The CDR3 is CASSIGRVDEKLFF. CDR3 nucleotide sequence: TGTGCCAGTAGTATTGGCAGGGTCGATGAAAAACTGTTTTTT.